Listed below are T cell receptor beta chains from one sample, sequenced in a study of cytomegalovirus exposure and HLA in healthy donors. The data were produced by immunoSEQ multiplex PCR, yet TCRdb's version contains in-frame clones alone and is incomplete. This sample yields nearly 110,000 clones, of which roughly 76% are seen a single time; roughly 2.3% belongs to the top ten. The sequenced material came from PBMCs. The receptors shown here come from a man aged 18 to 29 in good health and CMV-seronegative. Both conserved end residues are part of each CDR3. A D gene is named only where the DNA matches it firmly. For some rows the clone size is stated as once, few or many, or as a class when expanded; others skip it.

TRBD1	TRBV5-1	TRBJ1-4	NA	TGCGCCAGCAGCTTCGGACAGGGGTCTGGTCATAATGAAAAACTGTTTTTT	CASSFGQGSGHNEKLFF
NA	TRBV2	TRBJ2-2	NA	TGTGCCAGCAGGTACCGCGGGGGCCGAACGAACACCGGGGAGCTGTTTTTT	CASRYRGGRTNTGELFF
NA	TRBV25-1	TRBJ2-1	NA	TGTGCCAGCAGTGGCGACAGGCTGTCCTACAATGAGCAGTTCTTC	CASSGDRLSYNEQFF
TRBD1	TRBV7-3	TRBJ1-2	NA	TGTGCCAGCAGCTTATCTGTGGGACAGGGGTTTGATGGCTACACCTTC	CASSLSVGQGFDGYTF
TRBD1	TRBV4-2	TRBJ2-7	many	TGTGCCAGCAGCCTCACCCGGACAGGGATTGGCTACGAGCAGTACTTC	CASSLTRTGIGYEQYF
TRBD2	TRBV7-8	TRBJ2-5	NA	TGTGCCAGCAGCTTGGGGACTAGCGCTGAGACCCAGTACTTC	CASSLGTSAETQYF
NA	TRBV21-1	TRBJ1-2	NA	TGTGCCAGTCTGGGACAGTGTGACTATGGCTACACCTTC	CASLGQCDYGYTF
NA	TRBV5-4	TRBJ1-1	NA	TGTGCCAGCAGCTTGATTCGGGACACTGAAGCTTTCTTT	CASSLIRDTEAFF
NA	TRBV7-9	TRBJ2-7	NA	TGTGCCAGCAGCTTAGCGCTAAGATGGGGCGGCGAGCAGTACTTC	CASSLALRWGGEQYF
TRBD2	TRBV14	TRBJ2-4	NA	TGTGCCAGCAGCCAAGCAGCGGGGGGAGGGGTCATTCAGTACTTC	CASSQAAGGGVIQYF
NA	TRBV5-1	TRBJ2-7	NA	TGCGCCAGCAGCCCGGGCGACAGCCCTTTGTACGAGCAGTACTTC	CASSPGDSPLYEQYF
NA	TRBV7-3	TRBJ2-5	NA	TGTGCCAGCAGCCCCTCGGGAGCAGAGACCCAGTACTTC	CASSPSGAETQYF
NA	TRBV4-1	TRBJ2-7	NA	TGCGCCAGCAGCCCCCCCTTCGGCACAGCAACTTCATACGAGCAGTACTTC	CASSPPFGTATSYEQYF
NA	TRBV9	TRBJ2-2	NA	TGTGCCAGCAGCGTAGGTCGGGAATCGAACACCGGGGAGCTGTTTTTT	CASSVGRESNTGELFF
NA	TRBV5-1	TRBJ2-2	NA	TGCGCCAGCAGCTTGGTTGGACAGATAATCACCGGGGAGCTGTTTTTT	CASSLVGQIITGELFF
NA	TRBV2	TRBJ1-2	NA	TGTGCCAGCAGTGGTCCGGGGAAGAGGAACTATGGCTACACCTTC	CASSGPGKRNYGYTF
TRBD2	TRBV5-1	TRBJ2-3	NA	TGCGCCAGCAGCTTCGGGACTAGCGGGGGGGCGGGAGATACGCAGTATTTT	CASSFGTSGGAGDTQYF
NA	TRBV4-3	TRBJ2-3	NA	TGCGCCAGCAGCCAAAGAGGCTATAGCACAGATACGCAGTATTTT	CASSQRGYSTDTQYF
NA	TRBV7-2	TRBJ2-7	NA	TGTGCCAGCAGCTATGGACAAGAATCCTACGAGCAGTACTTC	CASSYGQESYEQYF
TRBD1	TRBV7-9	TRBJ1-6	NA	TGTGCCAGCAGCTTAGCGGCAGGGGGCCATAATTCACCCCTCCACTTT	CASSLAAGGHNSPLHF
TRBD1	TRBV5-4	TRBJ1-2	NA	TGTGCCAGCAGCTTGGCGGGACAGATCTATGGCTACACCTTC	CASSLAGQIYGYTF
NA	TRBV6-1	TRBJ2-1	NA	TGTGCCAGCAGTGCATCATGGGGGGGGGCCCGATCGGATGAGCAGTTCTTC	CASSASWGGARSDEQFF
TRBD1	TRBV7-8	TRBJ1-3	few	TGTGCCAGCAGCTTGGTGGGACAGCAATCTGGAAACACCATATATTTT	CASSLVGQQSGNTIYF
TRBD1	TRBV9	TRBJ1-5	NA	TGTGCCAGCAGCGGACAGGGCTATAGCAATCAGCCCCAGCATTTT	CASSGQGYSNQPQHF
NA	TRBV7-2	TRBJ1-1	NA	TGTGCCAGCAGCTTTTTTCCGCTCCTAGACACTGAAGCTTTCTTT	CASSFFPLLDTEAFF
NA	TRBV18	TRBJ1-6	NA	TGTGCCAGCTCACAACAGGGCTCCTATAATTCACCCCTCCACTTT	CASSQQGSYNSPLHF
TRBD1	TRBV28	TRBJ1-4	NA	TGTGCCAGCAGTTTACCGAGACAGGGGAATGAAAAACTGTTTTTT	CASSLPRQGNEKLFF
NA	TRBV6-5	TRBJ2-5	NA	TGTGCCAGCAGTTACAGAGAGGAAGAGACCCAGTACTTC	CASSYREEETQYF
TRBD1	TRBV6-5	TRBJ1-1	NA	TGTGCCAGCAGTTGGGGACAGGGGGCGCACGTCACTGAAGCTTTCTTT	CASSWGQGAHVTEAFF
NA	TRBV2	TRBJ1-5	once	TGTGCCAGCAGTGAAGGAGGTGTAAGCAATCAGCCCCAGCATTTT	CASSEGGVSNQPQHF
TRBD2	TRBV13	TRBJ2-3	few	TGTGCCAGCAGCTCCACATGGGGGGGTCAGCCGAGCACAGATACGCAGTATTTT	CASSSTWGGQPSTDTQYF
TRBD1	TRBV6-1	TRBJ2-7	NA	TGTGCCAGCAGGGTGACAGGGCCAGGTTACGAGCAGTACTTC	CASRVTGPGYEQYF
NA	TRBV15	TRBJ1-3	NA	TGTGCCACCAGCAGACCTAGCTTGAACACCATATATTTT	CATSRPSLNTIYF
NA	TRBV27	TRBJ2-2	NA	TGTGCCAGCAGCGCTAGGGGGGAGCTGTTTTTT	CASSARGELFF
TRBD1	TRBV7-2	TRBJ1-3	NA	TGTGCCAGCAGCTTAGGAAGACAGGGAGGAAACACCATATATTTT	CASSLGRQGGNTIYF
NA	TRBV4-2	TRBJ1-3	NA	TGTGCCAGCAGCCAAGAGGGGGGTGTAGACACCATATATTTT	CASSQEGGVDTIYF
NA	TRBV6-6	TRBJ2-3	NA	TGTGCCAGCATGAGTGGGGCTGTCACAGATACGCAGTATTTT	CASMSGAVTDTQYF
NA	TRBV25-1	TRBJ1-4	few	TGTGCCAGCAGTGAATGGGGAGCAACTAATGAAAAACTGTTTTTT	CASSEWGATNEKLFF
NA	TRBV19	TRBJ2-2	NA	TGTGCCAGTAACCCCAGGGGAAACACCGGGGAGCTGTTTTTT	CASNPRGNTGELFF
TRBD2	TRBV7-2	TRBJ2-5	NA	TGTGCCAGCAGCTTAGCGACTAGCGGGGGTTCACAAGAGACCCAGTACTTC	CASSLATSGGSQETQYF
TRBD2	TRBV28	TRBJ2-3	NA	TGTGCCAGCCGCCCTTCAGGCGGCGGGGGAAAAGATACGCAGTATTTT	CASRPSGGGGKDTQYF
TRBD1	TRBV6-5	TRBJ2-1	NA	TGTGCCAGCAGTTACGACTCGGACAGGGTAAATGAGCAGTTCTTC	CASSYDSDRVNEQFF
NA	TRBV7-2	TRBJ2-2	NA	TGTGCCAGCAGCCCTAACACCGGGGAGCTGTTTTTT	CASSPNTGELFF
NA	TRBV7-2	TRBJ2-5	NA	TGTGCCAGCAGCTTAGCCCGTCAAGAGACCCAGTACTTC	CASSLARQETQYF
NA	TRBV5-1	TRBJ1-1	NA	TGCGCCAGCAGCCCCGACACTGAAGCTTTCTTT	CASSPDTEAFF
NA	TRBV4-3	TRBJ2-7	NA	TGCGCCAGCAGCCAAGACCATCCCTACGAGCAGTACTTC	CASSQDHPYEQYF
TRBD1	TRBV19	TRBJ2-7	few	TGTGCCAGTAGGCCCTGGACAGGGGAAGAGCAGTACTTC	CASRPWTGEEQYF
NA	TRBV7-2	TRBJ1-2	NA	TGTGCCAGCAGCCCCCTCAGGGCTGGAGGCTACACCTTC	CASSPLRAGGYTF
NA	TRBV25-1	TRBJ1-6	NA	TGTGCCAGCAGGGGGGCCGTCTATAATTCACCCCTCCACTTT	CASRGAVYNSPLHF
NA	TRBV27	TRBJ2-1	NA	TGTGCCAGCAGTTTCTCCTTCCTCTCCGATGAGCAGTTCTTC	CASSFSFLSDEQFF
TRBD2	TRBV30	TRBJ2-3	NA	TGTGCCTGGAGTTATAGCGGGGACGCAGATACGCAGTATTTT	CAWSYSGDADTQYF
NA	TRBV9	TRBJ2-5	NA	TGTGCCAGCAGCGTAGCTCCAGGCCGATCGAAAGAGACCCAGTACTTC	CASSVAPGRSKETQYF
TRBD1	TRBV6-6	TRBJ2-1	NA	TGTGCCAGCAGTCCTCCGGGACAGGGGGCTAAGGGTGAGCAGTTCTTC	CASSPPGQGAKGEQFF
NA	TRBV6-5	TRBJ2-5	once	TGTGCCAGCGGTAAAACAGGGTTCCAAGAGACCCAGTACTTC	CASGKTGFQETQYF
NA	TRBV4-2	TRBJ2-1	NA	TGTGCCAGCACCCCACCGGAGGGGAATGAGCAGTTCTTC	CASTPPEGNEQFF
TRBD2	TRBV27	TRBJ2-1	NA	TGTGCCAGCTGTGGACTAGCGGGGGGTGACAATGAGCAGTTCTTC	CASCGLAGGDNEQFF
TRBD1	TRBV6-5	TRBJ2-2	NA	TGTGCCAGCAGCTTCGGGACAGGGGTTCCCGGGGAGCTGTTTTTT	CASSFGTGVPGELFF